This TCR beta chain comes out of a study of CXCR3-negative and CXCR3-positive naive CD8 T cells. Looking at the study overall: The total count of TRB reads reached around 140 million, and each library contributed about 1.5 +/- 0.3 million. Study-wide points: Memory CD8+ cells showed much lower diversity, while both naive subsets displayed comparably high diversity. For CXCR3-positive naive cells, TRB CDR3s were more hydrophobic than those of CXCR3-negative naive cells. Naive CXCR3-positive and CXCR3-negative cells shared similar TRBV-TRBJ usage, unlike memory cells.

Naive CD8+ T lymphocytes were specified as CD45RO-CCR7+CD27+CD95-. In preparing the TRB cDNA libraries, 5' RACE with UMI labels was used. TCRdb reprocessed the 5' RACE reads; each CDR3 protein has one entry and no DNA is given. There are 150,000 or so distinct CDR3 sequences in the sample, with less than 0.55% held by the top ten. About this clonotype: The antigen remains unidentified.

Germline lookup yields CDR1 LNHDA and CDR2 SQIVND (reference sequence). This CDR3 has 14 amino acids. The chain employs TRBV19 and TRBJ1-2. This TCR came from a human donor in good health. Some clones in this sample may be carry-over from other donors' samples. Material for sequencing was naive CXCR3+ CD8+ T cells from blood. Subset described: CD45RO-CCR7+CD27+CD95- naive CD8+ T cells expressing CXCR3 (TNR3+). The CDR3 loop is CASSMGLSSFGYTF.